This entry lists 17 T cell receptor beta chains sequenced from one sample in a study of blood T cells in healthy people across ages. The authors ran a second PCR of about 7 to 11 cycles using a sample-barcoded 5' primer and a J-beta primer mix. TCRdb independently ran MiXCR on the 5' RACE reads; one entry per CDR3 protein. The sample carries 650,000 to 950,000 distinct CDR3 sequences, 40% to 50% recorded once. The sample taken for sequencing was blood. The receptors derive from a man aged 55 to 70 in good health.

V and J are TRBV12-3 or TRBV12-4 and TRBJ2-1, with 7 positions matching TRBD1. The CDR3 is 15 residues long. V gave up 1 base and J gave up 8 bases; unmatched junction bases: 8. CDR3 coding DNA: TGTGCCAGCAGTTTAGTAGGAGAGGGGGCAGATGAGCAGTTCTTC. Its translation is CASSLVGEGADEQFF.

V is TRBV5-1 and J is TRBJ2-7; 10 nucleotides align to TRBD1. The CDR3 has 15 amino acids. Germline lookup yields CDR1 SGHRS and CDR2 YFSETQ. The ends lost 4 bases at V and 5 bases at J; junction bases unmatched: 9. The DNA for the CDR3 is TGCGCCAGCAGCCCGGGATGGGACAGGGGCAACGAGCAGTACTTC. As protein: CASSPGWDRGNEQYF.

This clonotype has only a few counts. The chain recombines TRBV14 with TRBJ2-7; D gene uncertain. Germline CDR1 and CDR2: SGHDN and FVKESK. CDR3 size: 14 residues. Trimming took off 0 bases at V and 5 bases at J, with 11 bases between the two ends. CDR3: CASSQESQSHEQYF. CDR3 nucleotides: TGTGCCAGCAGCCAAGAGTCCCAATCTCACGAGCAGTACTTC.

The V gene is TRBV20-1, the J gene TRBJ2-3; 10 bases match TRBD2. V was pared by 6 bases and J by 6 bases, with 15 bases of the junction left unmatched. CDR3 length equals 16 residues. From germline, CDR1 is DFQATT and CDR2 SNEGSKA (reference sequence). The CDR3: CSAPGSGGRLVDTQYF. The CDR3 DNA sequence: TGCAGTGCCCCCGGTAGCGGGGGGCGTCTTGTGGATACGCAGTATTTT.

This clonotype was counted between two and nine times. Written as DNA, the CDR3 is TGTGCCAGCTCACCTGTGGATTCCTACAATGAGCAGTTCTTC. Translation: CASSPVDSYNEQFF. J is TRBJ2-1 and V is TRBV18; no firm D call. V was shortened by 3 bases and J by 1 base, with 7 bases between the two germline ends. The germline CDR1 and CDR2 sequences are KGHSH and LQKENI. CDR3 length: 14 amino acids. Together with reference TRBV18 and TRBJ2-1, the CDR3 gives the full variable domain: NAGVMQNPRHLVRRRGQEARLRCSPMKGHSHVYWYRQLPEEGLKFMVYLQKENIIDESGMPKERFSAEFPKEGPSILRIQQVVRGDSAAYFCASSPVDSYNEQFFGPGTRLTVL.

The CDR3 loop is CSAHIQGADGYTF. DNA for the CDR3: TGCAGTGCGCATATACAGGGGGCGGATGGCTACACCTTC. The chain employs TRBV20-1 and TRBJ1-2, with 9 nucleotides matching TRBD1. V lost 6 bases and J lost 6; bases outside the gene matches: 8. In germline, CDR1 is DFQATT, CDR2 SNEGSKA (reference sequence). The CDR3 sequence is 13 residues long.

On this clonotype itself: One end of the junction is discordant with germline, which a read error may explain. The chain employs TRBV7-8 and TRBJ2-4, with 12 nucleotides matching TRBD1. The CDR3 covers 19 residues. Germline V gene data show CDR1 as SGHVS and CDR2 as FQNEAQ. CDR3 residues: CASSPLGDRGQLRQNLQYF. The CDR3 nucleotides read TGTGCCAGCAGCCCCCTCGGGGACAGGGGGCAATTAAGGCAAAACCTTCAGTACTTC.

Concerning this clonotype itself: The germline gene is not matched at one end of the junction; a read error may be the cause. CDR3 sequence reads: CGSSAVGTNQETQYF. In nucleotides, the CDR3 is TGTGGCAGCAGCGCAGTAGGGACTAACCAAGAGACCCAGTACTTC. The V and J genes are TRBV7-8 and TRBJ2-5; TRBD2 aligns across 7 bases. The CDR3 has 15 amino acids. Germline-derived CDR1 and CDR2 are SGHVS and FQNEAQ.

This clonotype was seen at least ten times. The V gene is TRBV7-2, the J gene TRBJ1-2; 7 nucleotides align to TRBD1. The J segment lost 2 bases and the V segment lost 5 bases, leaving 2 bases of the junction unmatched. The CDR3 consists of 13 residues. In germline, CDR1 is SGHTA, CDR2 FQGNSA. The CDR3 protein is CASSTTGNYGYTF. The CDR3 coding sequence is TGTGCCAGCAGCACGACAGGGAACTATGGCTACACCTTC.

The CDR3 coding sequence is TGCGCCAGCAGCCAAGATATACCGGGACTAGCGGGGAAAGAGACCCAGTACTTC. It translates to CASSQDIPGLAGKETQYF. V usage is TRBV4-3 and J usage is TRBJ2-5; 13 bases fit TRBD2. The CDR3 is made up of 18 amino acids. Per the germline V gene, CDR1 is LGHNA and CDR2 is YSLEER. Losses at the gene ends were 0 bases for V and 3 bases for J; bases not matched to a gene: 7.

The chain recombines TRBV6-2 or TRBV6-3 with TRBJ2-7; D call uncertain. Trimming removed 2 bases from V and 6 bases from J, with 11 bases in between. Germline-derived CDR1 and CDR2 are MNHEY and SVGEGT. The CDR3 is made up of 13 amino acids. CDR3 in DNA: TGTGCCAGCAGTTACACGACGGAAGGCGAGCAGTACTTC. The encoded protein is CASSYTTEGEQYF.

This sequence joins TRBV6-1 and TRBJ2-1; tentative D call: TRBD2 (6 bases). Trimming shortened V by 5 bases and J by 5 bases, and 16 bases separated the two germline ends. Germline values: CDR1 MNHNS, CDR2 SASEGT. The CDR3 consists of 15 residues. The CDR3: CASSLEDYQHNEQFF. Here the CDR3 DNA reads TGTGCCAGCAGTTTGGAGGACTACCAGCACAATGAGCAGTTCTTC.

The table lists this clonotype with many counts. CDR3 DNA: TGTGCCAGCAGCCAAGGGCTAGTGAGGGAGACCCAGTACTTC. This encodes CASSQGLVRETQYF. The chain carries TRBV7-2 and TRBJ2-5, with D unclear. Trimming cost V 5 bases and J 5 bases, with 15 bases left between them. In germline, CDR1 is SGHTA, CDR2 FQGNSA. This CDR3 spans 14 amino acids.

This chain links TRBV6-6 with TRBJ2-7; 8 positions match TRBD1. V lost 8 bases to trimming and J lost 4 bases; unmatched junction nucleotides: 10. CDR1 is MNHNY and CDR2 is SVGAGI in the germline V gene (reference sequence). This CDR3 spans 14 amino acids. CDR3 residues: CASGVGTGLYEQYF. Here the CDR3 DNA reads TGTGCCAGCGGGGTAGGGACAGGCCTATACGAGCAGTACTTC.

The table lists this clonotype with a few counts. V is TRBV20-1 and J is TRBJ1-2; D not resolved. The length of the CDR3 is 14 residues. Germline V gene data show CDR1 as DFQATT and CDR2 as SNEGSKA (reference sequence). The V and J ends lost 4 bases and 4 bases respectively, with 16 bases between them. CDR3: CSATHSEYLYGYTF. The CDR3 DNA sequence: TGCAGTGCTACACACAGCGAATACCTCTATGGCTACACCTTC.

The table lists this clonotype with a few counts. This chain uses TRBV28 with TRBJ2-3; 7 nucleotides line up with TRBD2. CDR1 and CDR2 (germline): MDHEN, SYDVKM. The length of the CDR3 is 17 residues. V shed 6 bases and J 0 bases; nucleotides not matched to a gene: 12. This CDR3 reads CASRQKPEAGSTDTQYF. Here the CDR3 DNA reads TGTGCCAGCAGACAAAAACCCGAAGCGGGGAGCACAGATACGCAGTATTTT.

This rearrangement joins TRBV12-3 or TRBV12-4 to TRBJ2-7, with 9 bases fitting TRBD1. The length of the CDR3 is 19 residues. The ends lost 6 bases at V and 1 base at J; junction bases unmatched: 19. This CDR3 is CASRPIKTGGTGDSYEQYF. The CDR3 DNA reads TGTGCCAGCAGGCCGATAAAGACAGGGGGTACGGGAGATTCCTACGAGCAGTACTTC.